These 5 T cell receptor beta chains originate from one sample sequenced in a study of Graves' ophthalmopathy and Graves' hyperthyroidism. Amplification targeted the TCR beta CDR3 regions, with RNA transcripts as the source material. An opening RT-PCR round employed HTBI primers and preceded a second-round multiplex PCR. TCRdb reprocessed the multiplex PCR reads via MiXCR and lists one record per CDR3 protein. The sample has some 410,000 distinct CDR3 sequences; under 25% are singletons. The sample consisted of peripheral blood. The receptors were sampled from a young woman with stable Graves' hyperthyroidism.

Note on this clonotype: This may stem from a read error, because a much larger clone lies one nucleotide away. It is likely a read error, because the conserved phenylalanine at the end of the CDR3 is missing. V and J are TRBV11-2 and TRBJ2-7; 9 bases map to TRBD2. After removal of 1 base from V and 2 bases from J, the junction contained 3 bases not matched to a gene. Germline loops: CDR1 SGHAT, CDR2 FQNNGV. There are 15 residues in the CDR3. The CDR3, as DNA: TGTGCCAGCAGCTTAGGAAGCGGGAGGCCCTACGAGCAGTACTAC. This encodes CASSLGSGRPYEQYY.

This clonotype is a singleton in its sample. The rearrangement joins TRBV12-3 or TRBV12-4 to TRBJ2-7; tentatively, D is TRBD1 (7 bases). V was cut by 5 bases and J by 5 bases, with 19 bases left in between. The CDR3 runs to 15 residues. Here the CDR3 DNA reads TGTGCCAGCAGTCCCATGGAGGGGGCGCTCGACGAGCAGTACTTC. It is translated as CASSPMEGALDEQYF.

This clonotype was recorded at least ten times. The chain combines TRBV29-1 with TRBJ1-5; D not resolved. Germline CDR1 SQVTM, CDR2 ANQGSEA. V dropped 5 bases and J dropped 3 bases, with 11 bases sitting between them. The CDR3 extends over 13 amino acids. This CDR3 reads CSVMDGFNQPQHF. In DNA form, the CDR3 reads TGCAGCGTTATGGACGGTTTCAATCAGCCCCAGCATTTT.

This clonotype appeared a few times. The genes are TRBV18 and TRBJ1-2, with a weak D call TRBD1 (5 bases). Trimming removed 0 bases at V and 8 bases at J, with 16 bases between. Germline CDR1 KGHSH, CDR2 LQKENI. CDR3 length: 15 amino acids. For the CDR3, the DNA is TGTGCCAGCTCACCACCGAAAGGGGACGGTGGAGGCTACACCTTC. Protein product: CASSPPKGDGGGYTF.

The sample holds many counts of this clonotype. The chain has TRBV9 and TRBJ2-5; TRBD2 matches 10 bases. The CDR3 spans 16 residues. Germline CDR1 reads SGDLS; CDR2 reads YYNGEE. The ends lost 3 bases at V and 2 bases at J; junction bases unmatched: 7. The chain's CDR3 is CASSALGTSAQETQYF. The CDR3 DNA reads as TGTGCCAGCAGCGCTCTCGGGACTAGCGCTCAAGAGACCCAGTACTTC.